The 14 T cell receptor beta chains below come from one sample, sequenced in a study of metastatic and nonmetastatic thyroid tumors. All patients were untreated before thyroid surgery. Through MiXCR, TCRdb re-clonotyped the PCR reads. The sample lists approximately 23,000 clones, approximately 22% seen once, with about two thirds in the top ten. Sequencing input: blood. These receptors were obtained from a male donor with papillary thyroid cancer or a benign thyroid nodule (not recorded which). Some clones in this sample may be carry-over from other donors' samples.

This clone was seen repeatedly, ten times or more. CDR3 protein: CASSLGGSTDTQYF. The CDR3 DNA sequence: TGTGCCAGCAGCCTCGGGGGGAGCACAGATACGCAGTATTTT. The rearrangement uses TRBV24-1 and TRBJ2-3, with 7 bases identical to TRBD2. There are 14 residues in the CDR3. V shed 11 bases, J shed 0 bases, and the junction held 7 bases outside the gene matches. Germline assignment: CDR1 KGHDR and CDR2 SFDVKD.

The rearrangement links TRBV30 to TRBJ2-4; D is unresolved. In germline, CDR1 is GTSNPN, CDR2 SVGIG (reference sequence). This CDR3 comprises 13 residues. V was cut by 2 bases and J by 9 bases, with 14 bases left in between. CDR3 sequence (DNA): TGTGCCTGGAGTAAGACCGTGGCTGCCATTCAGTACTTC. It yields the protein CAWSKTVAAIQYF.

This chain's CDR3 is CASSVGQGGHGELFF. As DNA, the CDR3 is TGTGCCAGCAGCGTTGGACAGGGGGGTCACGGGGAGCTGTTTTTT. The chain joins TRBV9 to TRBJ2-2; 10 positions match TRBD1. The germline gives CDR1 SGDLS, CDR2 YYNGEE. Trimming took 2 bases from V and 7 from J; bases not matched to a gene: 5. This CDR3 has 15 amino acids.

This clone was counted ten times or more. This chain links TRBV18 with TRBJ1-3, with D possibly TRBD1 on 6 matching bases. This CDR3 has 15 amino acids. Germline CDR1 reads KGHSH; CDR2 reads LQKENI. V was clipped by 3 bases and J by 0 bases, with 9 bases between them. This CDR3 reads CASSPTGISGNTIYF. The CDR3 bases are TGTGCCAGCTCACCGACAGGTATCTCTGGAAACACCATATATTTT.

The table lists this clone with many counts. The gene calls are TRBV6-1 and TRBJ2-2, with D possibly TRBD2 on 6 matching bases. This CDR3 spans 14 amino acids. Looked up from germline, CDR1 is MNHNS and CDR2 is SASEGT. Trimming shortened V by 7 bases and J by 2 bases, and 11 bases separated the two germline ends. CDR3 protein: CASIVSGNTGELFF. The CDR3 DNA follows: TGTGCCAGCATAGTTAGCGGCAACACCGGGGAGCTGTTTTTT.

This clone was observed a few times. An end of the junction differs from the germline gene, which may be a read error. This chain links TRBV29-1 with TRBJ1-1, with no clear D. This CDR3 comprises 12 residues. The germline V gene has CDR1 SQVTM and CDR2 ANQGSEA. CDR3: CSVGLMNTGAFF. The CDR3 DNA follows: TGCAGCGTTGGTTTGATGAACACTGGAGCTTTCTTT.

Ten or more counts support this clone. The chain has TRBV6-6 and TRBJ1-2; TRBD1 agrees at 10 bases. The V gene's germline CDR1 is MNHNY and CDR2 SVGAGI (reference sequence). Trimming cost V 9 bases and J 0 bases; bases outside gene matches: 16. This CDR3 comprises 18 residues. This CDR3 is CASKRFAGTGDTNYGYTF. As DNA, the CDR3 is TGTGCCAGTAAAAGATTCGCCGGGACAGGGGATACTAACTATGGCTACACCTTC.

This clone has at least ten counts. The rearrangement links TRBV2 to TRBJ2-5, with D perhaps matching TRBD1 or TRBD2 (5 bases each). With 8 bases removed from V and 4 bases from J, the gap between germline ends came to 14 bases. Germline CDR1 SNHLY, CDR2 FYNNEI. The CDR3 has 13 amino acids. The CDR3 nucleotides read TGTGCCAGCGTCCGGGGCAGAGGAGAGACCCAGTACTTC. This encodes CASVRGRGETQYF. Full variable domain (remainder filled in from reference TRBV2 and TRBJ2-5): EPEVTQTPSHQVTQMGQEVILRCVPISNHLYFYWYRQILGQKVEFLVSFYNNEISEKSEIFDDQFSVERPDGSNFTLKIRSTKLEDSAMYFCASVRGRGETQYFGPGTRLLVL.

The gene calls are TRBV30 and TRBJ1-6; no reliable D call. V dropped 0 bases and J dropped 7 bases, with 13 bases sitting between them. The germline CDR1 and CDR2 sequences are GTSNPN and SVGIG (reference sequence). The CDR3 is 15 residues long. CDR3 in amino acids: CAWSVGLAGNSPLHF. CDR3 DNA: TGTGCCTGGAGTGTAGGACTCGCTGGCAATTCACCCCTCCACTTT. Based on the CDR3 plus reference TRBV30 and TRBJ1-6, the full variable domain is SQTIHQWPATLVQPVGSPLSLECTVEGTSNPNLYWYRQAAGRGLQLLFYSVGIGQISSEVPQNLSASRPQDRQFILSSKKLLLSDSGFYLCAWSVGLAGNSPLHFGNGTRLTVT.

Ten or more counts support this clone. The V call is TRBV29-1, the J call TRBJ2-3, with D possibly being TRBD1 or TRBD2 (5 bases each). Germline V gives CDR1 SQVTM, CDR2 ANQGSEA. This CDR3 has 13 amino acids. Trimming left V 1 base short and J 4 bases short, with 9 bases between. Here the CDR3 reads CSVEGGVSDTQYF. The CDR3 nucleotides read TGCAGCGTTGAAGGAGGGGTTTCAGATACGCAGTATTTT.

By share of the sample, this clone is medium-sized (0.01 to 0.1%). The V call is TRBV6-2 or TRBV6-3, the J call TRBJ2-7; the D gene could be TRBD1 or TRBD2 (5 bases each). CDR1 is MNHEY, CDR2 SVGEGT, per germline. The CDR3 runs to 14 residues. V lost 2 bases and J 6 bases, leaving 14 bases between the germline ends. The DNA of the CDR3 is TGTGCCAGCAGTTACCTCAGGGTGAGGGGCGAGCAGTACTTC. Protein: CASSYLRVRGEQYF.

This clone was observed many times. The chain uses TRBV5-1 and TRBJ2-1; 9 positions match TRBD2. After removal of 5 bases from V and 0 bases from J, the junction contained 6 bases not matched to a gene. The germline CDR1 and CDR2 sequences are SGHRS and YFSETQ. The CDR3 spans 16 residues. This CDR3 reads CASRSIAGVSYNEQFF. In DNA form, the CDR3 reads TGCGCCAGCAGGTCAATAGCGGGAGTCTCCTACAATGAGCAGTTCTTC.

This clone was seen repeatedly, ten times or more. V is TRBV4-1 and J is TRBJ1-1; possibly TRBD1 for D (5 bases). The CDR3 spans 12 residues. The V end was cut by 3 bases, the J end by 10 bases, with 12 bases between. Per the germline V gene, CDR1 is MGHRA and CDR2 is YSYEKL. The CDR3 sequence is CASSQAGRVAFF. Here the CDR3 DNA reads TGCGCCAGCAGCCAGGCAGGGAGAGTAGCTTTCTTT.

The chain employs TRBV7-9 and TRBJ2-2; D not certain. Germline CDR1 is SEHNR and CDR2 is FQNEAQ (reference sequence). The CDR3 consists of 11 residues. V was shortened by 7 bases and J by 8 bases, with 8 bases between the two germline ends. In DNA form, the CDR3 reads TGTGCCAGCACCACGTCTGGGGAGCTGTTTTTT. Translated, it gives CASTTSGELFF.